The clone carrying this T cell receptor beta chain was detected only once. The antigen is unknown. This CDR3 is built from 17 residues. Trimming shortened V by 5 bases and J by 3 bases, and 20 bases separated the two germline ends. Looked up from germline, CDR1 is MNHEY and CDR2 is SVGAGI. Library construction involved attaching unique molecular identifiers to individual cDNA molecules, which allowed quantitative, reproducible TCR counting. TCRdb called the RACE reads again in MiXCR, with one record for every CDR3 protein. The data contain 95,000 to 150,000 distinct CDR3 sequences, roughly 14% of them seen just once; the ten biggest clones take up 2.5% to 3%. These data belong to a study of human T cells and chemical hapten exposure. The wider study: Patch testing placed 0.01% DPC on the upper back, with readings at 6 days. General study results and limits: Large CDR3 similarity clusters arose significantly more often from expanded TCRs than from controls.

As for time point: pre-sensitization, week 0. Treatment specified: therapeutic diphenylcyclopropenone sensitization with weekly scalp DPC. Non-pregnant alopecia patients aged 18 to 70, suitable for DPC therapy. Sequencing was performed on whole blood, taken in connection with sensitization to the hapten diphenylcyclopropenone (DPC). This chain joins TRBV6-5 and TRBJ2-1, with a weak D call TRBD2 (7 bases). This receptor was identified in a woman aged 18 to 35 with alopecia areata. Some clones in this sample may be carry-over from other donors' samples. The CDR3: CASSRPRGAGIYNEQFF. The DNA of the CDR3 is TGTGCCAGCAGTCGCCCACGGGGGGCAGGTATCTACAATGAGCAGTTCTTC.